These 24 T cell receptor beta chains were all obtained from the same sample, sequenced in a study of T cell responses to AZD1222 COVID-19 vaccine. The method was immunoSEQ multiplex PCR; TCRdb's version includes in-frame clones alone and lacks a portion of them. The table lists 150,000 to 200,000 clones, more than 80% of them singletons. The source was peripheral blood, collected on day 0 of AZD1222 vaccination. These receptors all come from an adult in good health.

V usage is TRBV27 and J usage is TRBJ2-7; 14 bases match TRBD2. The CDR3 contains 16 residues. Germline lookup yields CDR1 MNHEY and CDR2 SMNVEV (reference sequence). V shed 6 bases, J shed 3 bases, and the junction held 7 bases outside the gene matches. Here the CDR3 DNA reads TGTGCCAGCAGGGGACTAGCGGGAGTATCGGTCTACGAGCAGTACTTC. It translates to CASRGLAGVSVYEQYF.

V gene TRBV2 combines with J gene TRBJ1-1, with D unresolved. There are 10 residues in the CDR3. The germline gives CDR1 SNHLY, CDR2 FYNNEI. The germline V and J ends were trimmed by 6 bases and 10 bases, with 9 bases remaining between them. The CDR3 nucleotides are TGTGCCAGCAGGGGAGAAGTAGCTTTCTTT. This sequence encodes CASRGEVAFF.

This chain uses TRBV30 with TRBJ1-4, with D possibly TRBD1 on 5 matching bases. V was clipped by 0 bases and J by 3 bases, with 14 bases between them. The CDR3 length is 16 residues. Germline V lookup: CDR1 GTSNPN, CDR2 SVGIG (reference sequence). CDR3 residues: CAWSVIGRGANEKLFF. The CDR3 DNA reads TGTGCCTGGAGTGTAATAGGTCGGGGGGCTAATGAAAAACTGTTTTTT.

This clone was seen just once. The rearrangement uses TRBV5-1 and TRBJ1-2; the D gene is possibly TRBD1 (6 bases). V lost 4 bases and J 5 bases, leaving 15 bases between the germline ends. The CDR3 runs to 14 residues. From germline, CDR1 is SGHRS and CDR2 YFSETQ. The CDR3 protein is CASSTPTGVYGYTF. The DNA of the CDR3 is TGCGCCAGCAGCACTCCGACAGGAGTTTATGGCTACACCTTC.

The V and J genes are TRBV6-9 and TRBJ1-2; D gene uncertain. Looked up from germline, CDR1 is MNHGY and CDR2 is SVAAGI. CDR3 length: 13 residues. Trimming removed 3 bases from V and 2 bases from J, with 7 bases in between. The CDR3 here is CASSYNINYGYTF. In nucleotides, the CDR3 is TGTGCCAGCAGTTACAACATCAACTATGGCTACACCTTC.

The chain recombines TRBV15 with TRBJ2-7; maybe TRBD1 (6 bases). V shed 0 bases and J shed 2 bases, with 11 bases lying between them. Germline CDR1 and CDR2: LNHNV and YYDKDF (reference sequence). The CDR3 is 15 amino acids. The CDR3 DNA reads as TGTGCCACCAGCAGAGACCTGGACAGAGCCTACGAGCAGTACTTC. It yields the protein CATSRDLDRAYEQYF.

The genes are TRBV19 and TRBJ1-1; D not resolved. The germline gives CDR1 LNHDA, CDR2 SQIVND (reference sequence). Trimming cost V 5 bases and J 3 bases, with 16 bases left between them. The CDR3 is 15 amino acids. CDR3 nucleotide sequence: TGTGCCAGTAGTCTGGGGTACGCGGCGCACACTGAAGCTTTCTTT. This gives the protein CASSLGYAAHTEAFF.

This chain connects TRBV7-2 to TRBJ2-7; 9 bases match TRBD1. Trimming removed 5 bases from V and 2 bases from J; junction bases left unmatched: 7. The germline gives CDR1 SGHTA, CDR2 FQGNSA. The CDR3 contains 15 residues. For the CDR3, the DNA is TGTGCCAGCAGCCCCGACAGGGGGTGGGCCTACGAGCAGTACTTC. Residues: CASSPDRGWAYEQYF.

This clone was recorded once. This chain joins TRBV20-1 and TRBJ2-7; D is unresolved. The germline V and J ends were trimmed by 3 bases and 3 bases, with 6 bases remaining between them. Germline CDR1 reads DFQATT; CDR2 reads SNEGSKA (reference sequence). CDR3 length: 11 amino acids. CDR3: CSARESYEQYF. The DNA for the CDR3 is TGCAGTGCTAGGGAGAGCTACGAGCAGTACTTC.

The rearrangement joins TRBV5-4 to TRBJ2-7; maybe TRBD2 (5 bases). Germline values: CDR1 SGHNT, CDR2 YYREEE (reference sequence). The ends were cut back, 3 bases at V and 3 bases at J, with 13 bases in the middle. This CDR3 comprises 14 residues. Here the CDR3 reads CASSSGGQLYEQYF. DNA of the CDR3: TGTGCCAGCAGCTCCGGAGGCCAGCTCTACGAGCAGTACTTC.

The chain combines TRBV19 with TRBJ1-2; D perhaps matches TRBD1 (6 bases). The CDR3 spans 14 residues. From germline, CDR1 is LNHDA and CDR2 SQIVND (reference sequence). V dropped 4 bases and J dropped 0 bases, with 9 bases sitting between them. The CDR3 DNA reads TGTGCCAGTAGTAGTGGGACATCTAACTATGGCTACACCTTC. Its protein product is CASSSGTSNYGYTF.

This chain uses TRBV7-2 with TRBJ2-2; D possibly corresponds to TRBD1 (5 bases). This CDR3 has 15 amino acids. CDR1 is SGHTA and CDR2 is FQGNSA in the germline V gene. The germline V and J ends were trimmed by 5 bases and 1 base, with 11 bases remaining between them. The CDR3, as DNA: TGTGCCAGCAGCCCGTCAAGGGGGAACACCGGGGAGCTGTTTTTT. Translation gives CASSPSRGNTGELFF. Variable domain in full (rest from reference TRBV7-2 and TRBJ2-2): GAGVSQSPSNKVTEKGKDVELRCDPISGHTALYWYRQSLGQGLEFLIYFQGNSAPDKSGLPSDRFSAERTGGSVSTLTIQRTQQEDSAVYLCASSPSRGNTGELFFGEGSRLTVL.

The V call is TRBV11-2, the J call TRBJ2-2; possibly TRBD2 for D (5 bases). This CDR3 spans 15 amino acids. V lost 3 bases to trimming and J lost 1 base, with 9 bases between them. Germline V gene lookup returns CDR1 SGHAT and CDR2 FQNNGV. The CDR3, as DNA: TGTGCCAGCAGCTTCGGGGTGGGGAACACCGGGGAGCTGTTTTTT. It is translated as CASSFGVGNTGELFF.

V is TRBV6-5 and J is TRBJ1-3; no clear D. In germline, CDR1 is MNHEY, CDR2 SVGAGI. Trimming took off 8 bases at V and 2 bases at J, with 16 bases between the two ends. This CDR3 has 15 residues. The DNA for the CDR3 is TGTGCCAGCTCGACGGGGTCGTACACTGGAAACACCATATATTTT. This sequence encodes CASSTGSYTGNTIYF.

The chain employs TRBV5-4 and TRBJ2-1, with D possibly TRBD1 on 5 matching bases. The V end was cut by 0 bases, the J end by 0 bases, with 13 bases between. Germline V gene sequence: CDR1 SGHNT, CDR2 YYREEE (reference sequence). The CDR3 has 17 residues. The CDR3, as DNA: TGTGCCAGCAGCTTGGGGGGCGGCAAGAGCTCCTACAATGAGCAGTTCTTC. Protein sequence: CASSLGGGKSSYNEQFF.

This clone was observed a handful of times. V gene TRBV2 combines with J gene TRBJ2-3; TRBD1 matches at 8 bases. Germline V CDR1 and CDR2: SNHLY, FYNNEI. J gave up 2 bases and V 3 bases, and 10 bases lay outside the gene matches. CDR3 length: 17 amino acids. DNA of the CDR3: TGTGCCAGCAGTGATGTGGGACAGGAATCGTTCACAGATACGCAGTATTTT. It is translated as CASSDVGQESFTDTQYF.

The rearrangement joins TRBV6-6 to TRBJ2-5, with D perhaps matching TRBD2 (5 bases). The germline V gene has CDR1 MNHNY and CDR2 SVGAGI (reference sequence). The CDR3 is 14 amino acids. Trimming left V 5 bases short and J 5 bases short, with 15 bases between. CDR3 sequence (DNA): TGTGCCAGCAGTAAACCGGCCGGGATGGAGACCCAGTACTTC. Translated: CASSKPAGMETQYF.

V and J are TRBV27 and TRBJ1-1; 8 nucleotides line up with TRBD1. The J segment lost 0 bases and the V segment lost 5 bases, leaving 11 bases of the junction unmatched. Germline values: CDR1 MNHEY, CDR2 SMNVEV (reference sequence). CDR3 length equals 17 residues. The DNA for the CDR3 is TGTGCCAGCAGTCCCCGATCTGACAGGGGCCTGAACACTGAAGCTTTCTTT. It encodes CASSPRSDRGLNTEAFF.

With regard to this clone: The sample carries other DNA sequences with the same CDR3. CDR3 DNA: TGCAGCGTGGGGGGGAGGAATCAGCCCCAGCATTTT. It yields the protein CSVGGRNQPQHF. This chain connects TRBV29-1 to TRBJ1-5; weak D call: TRBD1 (5 bases). The V and J ends lost 6 bases and 4 bases respectively, with 10 bases between them. The germline V gene encodes CDR1 SQVTM and CDR2 ANQGSEA. CDR3 length: 12 residues.

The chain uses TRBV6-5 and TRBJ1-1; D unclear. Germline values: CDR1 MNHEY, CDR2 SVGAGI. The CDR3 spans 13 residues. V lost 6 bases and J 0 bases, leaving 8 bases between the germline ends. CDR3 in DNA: TGTGCCAGCAGAGTGAGGATGAACACTGAAGCTTTCTTT. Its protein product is CASRVRMNTEAFF.

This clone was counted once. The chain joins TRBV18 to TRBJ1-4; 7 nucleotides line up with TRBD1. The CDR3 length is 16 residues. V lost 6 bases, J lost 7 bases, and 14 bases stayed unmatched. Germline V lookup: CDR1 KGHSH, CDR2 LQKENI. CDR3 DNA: TGTGCCAGCTCTGCTAATCCGACAGGGACGGTTGAAAAACTGTTTTTT. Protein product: CASSANPTGTVEKLFF. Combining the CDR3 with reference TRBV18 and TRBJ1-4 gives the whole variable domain NAGVMQNPRHLVRRRGQEARLRCSPMKGHSHVYWYRQLPEEGLKFMVYLQKENIIDESGMPKERFSAEFPKEGPSILRIQQVVRGDSAAYFCASSANPTGTVEKLFFGSGTQLSVL.

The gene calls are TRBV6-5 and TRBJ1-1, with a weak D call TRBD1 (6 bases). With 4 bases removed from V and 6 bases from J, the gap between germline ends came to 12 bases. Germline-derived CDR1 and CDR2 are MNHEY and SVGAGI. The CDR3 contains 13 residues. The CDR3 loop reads CASSSLRGAEAFF. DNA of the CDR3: TGTGCCAGCAGTTCCCTCAGGGGCGCTGAAGCTTTCTTT.

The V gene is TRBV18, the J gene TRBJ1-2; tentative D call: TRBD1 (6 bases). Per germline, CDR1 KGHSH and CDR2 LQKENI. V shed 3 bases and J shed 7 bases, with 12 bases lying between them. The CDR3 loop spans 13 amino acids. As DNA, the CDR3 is TGTGCCAGCTCACCGGGACAAAATTTTGGCTACACCTTC. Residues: CASSPGQNFGYTF.

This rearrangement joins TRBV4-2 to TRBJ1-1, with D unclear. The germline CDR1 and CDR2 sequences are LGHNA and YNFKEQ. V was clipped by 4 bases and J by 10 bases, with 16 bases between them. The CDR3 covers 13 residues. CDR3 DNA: TGTGCCAGCAGCCCGACGGTTCTCGTTGGAGCTTTCTTT. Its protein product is CASSPTVLVGAFF.